Included here is one T cell receptor (beta chain) sequence, with context. Its matching antigen is unknown. The data were taken from a study of T cell repertoires in cytomegalovirus infection. As for the study in general: Public TCR beta signatures marked donors with CMV infection and the matching HLA.

TCRdb re-analysed the reads in MiXCR, keeping a single row per CDR3 protein. The table records 150,000 to 200,000 distinct CDR3 sequences, 28% of them present only once. The CDR3 length is 13 residues. Between the trimmed V and J ends, which lost 5 bases and 9 bases, there was a span of 11 bases. Germline CDR1 is SEHNR and CDR2 is FQNEAQ (reference sequence). Study-level points and caveats: Carriage of CMV together with the relevant HLA was identifiable through cumulative public TCR beta family frequency. It was HLA-C-restricted CMV-specific TCR beta clonotypes that dominated the response ex vivo.

This chain connects TRBV7-9 to TRBJ1-6; D not certain. Sequenced input: PBMCs. The sequence was obtained from a human donor in good health (CMV status not recorded). Some clones in this sample may be carry-over from other donors' samples. CDR3 DNA sequence: TGTGCCAGCAGCCCTCCCCCCGCTTCACCCCTCCACTTT. It is translated as CASSPPPASPLHF. Full variable domain (rest looked up from reference TRBV7-9 and TRBJ1-6): DTGVSQNPRHKITKRGQNVTFRCDPISEHNRLYWYRQTLGQGPEFLTYFQNEAQLEKSRLLSDRFSAERPKGSFSTLEIQRTEQGDSAMYLCASSPPPASPLHFGNGTRLTVT.